The rows below give T cell receptor beta chains drawn from one sample of a study of blood T cell repertoires in COVID-19. TCRdb's table, derived via immunoSEQ multiplex PCR, lists solely in-frame clones and lacks some. The data hold under 200,000 clones, with 86% observed a single time. Sequencing used peripheral blood. The receptors were sampled from a woman at least 80 years old in a cohort sampled during active or convalescent COVID-19. Both conserved end residues are part of each CDR3. A D gene is named only where the DNA matches it firmly. Some rows mark clone size as missing; the rest say once, few, many or name a class of expanded clone.

TRBJ1-1 | - | - | TRBV3-1/TRBV3-2 | CASSQVPGQEAFF | TGTGCCAGCAGCCAAGTACCCGGACAGGAAGCTTTCTTT
TRBJ1-4 | - | - | TRBV11-3 | CASSKPSQVSSEKLFF | TGTGCCAGCAGCAAGCCCAGCCAGGTCAGCTCCGAAAAACTGTTTTTT
TRBJ2-6 | many | - | TRBV4-1 | CASSQATEATSGANVLTF | TGCGCCAGCAGCCAAGCGACAGAGGCAACTTCTGGGGCCAACGTCCTGACTTTC
TRBJ2-3 | - | - | TRBV5-4 | CASSLSTGPDTQYF | TGTGCCAGCAGCCTCTCCACTGGGCCAGATACGCAGTATTTT
TRBJ1-2 | - | TRBD1 | TRBV5-6 | CASSPTGVKYGYTF | TGTGCCAGCAGCCCGACAGGGGTCAAGTATGGCTACACCTTC
TRBJ2-5 | - | TRBD2 | TRBV7-2 | CASSQGLLAGAEETQYF | TGTGCCAGCAGCCAAGGCTTACTAGCGGGGGCCGAAGAGACCCAGTACTTC
TRBJ2-7 | once | - | TRBV7-8 | CASSLAPGKLDEQYF | TGTGCCAGCAGCTTAGCGCCAGGGAAACTGGACGAGCAGTACTTC
TRBJ1-1 | - | TRBD1 | TRBV29-1 | CSAEINRGTNTEAFF | TGCAGCGCTGAAATAAACAGGGGGACGAACACTGAAGCTTTCTTT
TRBJ2-2 | few | TRBD2 | TRBV6-1 | CASSESLGRGNTGELFF | TGTGCCAGCAGTGAAAGTCTCGGGAGGGGGAACACCGGGGAGCTGTTTTTT
TRBJ2-3 | - | TRBD2 | TRBV30 | CALAGADTQYF | TGTGCCTTAGCGGGCGCAGATACGCAGTATTTT
TRBJ2-2 | few | - | TRBV18 | CASSPLAPTGELFF | TGTGCCAGCTCACCATTAGCTCCCACCGGGGAGCTGTTTTTT
TRBJ1-3 | - | - | TRBV19 | CASSISGNTIYF | TGTGCCAGTAGTATAAGCGGGAACACCATATATTTT
TRBJ1-2 | - | - | TRBV20-1 | CSALPYGYTF | TGCAGTGCCCTACCCTATGGCTACACCTTC
TRBJ2-1 | few | - | TRBV5-1 | CASSAGFNNEQFF | TGCGCCAGCAGCGCGGGGTTTAACAATGAGCAGTTCTTC
TRBJ2-1 | few | - | TRBV20-1 | CSASPQSNYNEQFF | TGCAGTGCTAGTCCCCAATCTAATTACAATGAGCAGTTCTTC
TRBJ1-3 | few | - | TRBV12-5 | CASGLEQGSGNTIYF | TGTGCTAGTGGTTTGGAACAGGGATCTGGAAACACCATATATTTT
TRBJ2-3 | - | - | TRBV25-1 | CASSDPGHHTDTQYF | TGTGCCAGCAGTGATCCGGGACACCACACAGATACGCAGTATTTT
TRBJ2-7 | - | - | TRBV6-2/TRBV6-3 | CASSPKRTGLASSEQYF | TGTGCCAGCAGTCCAAAGAGGACGGGACTCGCATCTTCCGAGCAGTACTTC
TRBJ2-3 | - | - | TRBV6-2/TRBV6-3 | CASSYEAETGDTDTQYF | TGTGCCAGCAGTTACGAAGCCGAGACAGGAGATACAGATACGCAGTATTTT
TRBJ1-1 | - | - | TRBV12-3/TRBV12-4 | CASSFQTNTEAFF | TGTGCCAGCAGTTTCCAGACTAACACTGAAGCTTTCTTT
TRBJ2-3 | - | TRBD1 | TRBV4-1 | CASSLTGVDTQYF | TGCGCCAGCAGCCTGACAGGGGTAGATACGCAGTATTTT
TRBJ2-3 | - | - | TRBV7-9 | CASSRTGRDTQYF | TGTGCCAGCAGCCGAACAGGCCGGGATACGCAGTATTTT
TRBJ2-3 | - | TRBD2 | TRBV11-1 | CASRHTTSVPTDTQYF | TGTGCCAGCAGACATACTACTAGCGTACCCACAGATACGCAGTATTTT
TRBJ2-5 | - | - | TRBV29-1 | CSVDRGRQETQYF | TGCAGCGTTGACCGGGGGAGGCAAGAGACCCAGTACTTC
TRBJ2-7 | - | TRBD2 | TRBV10-1 | CASSDLTSGAEYF | TGCGCCAGCAGTGACTTGACTAGCGGGGCCGAGTACTTC
TRBJ2-5 | - | - | TRBV6-5 | CASSGTTGLGETQYF | TGTGCCAGCAGCGGAACGACAGGTCTTGGAGAGACCCAGTACTTC
TRBJ1-5 | - | - | TRBV30 | CAWSVPFREGQPQHF | TGTGCCTGGAGTGTACCGTTTCGGGAGGGCCAGCCCCAGCATTTT
TRBJ1-5 | - | - | TRBV28 | CASSLGGVSNQPQHF | TGTGCCAGCAGTTTAGGAGGGGTGAGCAATCAGCCCCAGCATTTT
TRBJ1-2 | - | - | TRBV7-9 | CASTPANYGYTF | TGTGCCAGCACACCAGCTAACTATGGCTACACCTTC
TRBJ1-5 | - | - | TRBV19 | CASGPTSSYSNQPQHF | TGTGCCAGTGGGCCAACCTCGTCATATAGCAATCAGCCCCAGCATTTT
TRBJ2-3 | - | TRBD1 | TRBV5-1 | CASSPDRADTDTQYF | TGCGCCAGCAGCCCGGACAGGGCAGACACAGATACGCAGTATTTT
TRBJ1-2 | - | - | TRBV6-1 | CASSESVSNYGYTF | TGTGCCAGCAGTGAAAGTGTCAGTAACTATGGCTACACCTTC
TRBJ2-7 | - | TRBD1 | TRBV5-5 | CASSSGRDSGGEQYF | TGTGCCAGCAGCTCAGGTCGGGACAGTGGCGGCGAGCAGTACTTC
TRBJ2-1 | - | TRBD2 | TRBV7-7 | CASSLDSSGGAYNEQFF | TGTGCTAGCAGCTTAGATTCTAGCGGGGGAGCTTACAATGAGCAGTTCTTC
TRBJ1-1 | - | TRBD1 | TRBV24-1 | CATSASQPGGSAEAFF | TGTGCCACCAGTGCTTCCCAGCCAGGGGGTTCCGCTGAAGCTTTCTTT
TRBJ1-3 | - | TRBD1 | TRBV19 | CASSFRQGNGNTIYF | TGTGCCAGTAGTTTTCGACAGGGTAACGGAAACACCATATATTTT
TRBJ2-7 | - | - | TRBV11-3 | CASSLAGVWGEQYF | TGTGCCAGCAGCTTAGCCGGGGTTTGGGGCGAGCAGTACTTC
TRBJ2-2 | - | - | TRBV7-8 | CASSFRRHDTGELFF | TGTGCCAGCAGCTTCCGCAGGCATGACACCGGGGAGCTGTTTTTT
TRBJ2-2 | - | TRBD1 | TRBV3-1/TRBV3-2 | CATSRTGGRTGELFF | TGTGCCACCAGTCGTACAGGGGGTCGCACCGGGGAGCTGTTTTTT
TRBJ2-3 | - | - | TRBV27 | CASSPHPRGATDTQYF | TGTGCCAGCAGTCCCCACCCCCGGGGGGCCACAGATACGCAGTATTTT
TRBJ2-3 | - | TRBD1 | TRBV28 | CASGPRDRGLHIPDTQYF | TGTGCCAGCGGACCCCGGGACAGGGGGCTACACATCCCAGATACGCAGTATTTT
TRBJ1-4 | - | - | TRBV3-1/TRBV3-2 | CASSRRTVDEKLFF | TGTGCCAGCAGCCGCAGAACAGTAGACGAAAAACTGTTTTTT
TRBJ1-6 | - | TRBD1 | TRBV19 | CASKGADRVSSPLHF | TGTGCCAGTAAGGGGGCGGACAGGGTATCCTCACCCCTCCACTTT
TRBJ1-2 | - | - | TRBV6-5 | CASVGGGPYGYTF | TGTGCCAGCGTCGGGGGGGGGCCTTATGGCTACACCTTC
TRBJ1-2 | - | - | TRBV4-3 | CASSQAQTNYGYTF | TGCGCCAGCAGCCAAGCACAGACTAACTATGGCTACACCTTC
TRBJ1-1 | - | - | TRBV5-5 | CASSLERQRAFF | TGTGCCAGCAGCTTGGAGAGGCAAAGAGCTTTCTTT
TRBJ2-1 | - | - | TRBV10-2 | CASSESFGVTANEQFF | TGCGCCAGCAGTGAGTCGTTCGGGGTCACGGCCAATGAGCAGTTCTTC
TRBJ1-1 | - | TRBD1 | TRBV5-4 | CASSYRSGTGNTEAFF | TGTGCCAGCAGCTACAGGTCCGGGACAGGGAACACTGAAGCTTTCTTT
TRBJ1-4 | - | TRBD1 | TRBV5-1 | CASSPGQLVNEKLFF | TGCGCCAGCAGCCCGGGACAGCTAGTTAATGAAAAACTGTTTTTT
TRBJ2-1 | - | TRBD1 | TRBV5-1 | CASSVDRDNEQFF | TGCGCCAGCAGCGTCGACAGGGACAATGAGCAGTTCTTC
TRBJ1-2 | - | - | TRBV5-1 | CASSLANTDYGYTF | TGCGCCAGCAGCTTGGCAAACACCGACTATGGCTACACCTTC